This T cell receptor beta chain was captured by sequencing in a study of T cell responses to AZD1222 COVID-19 vaccine. The assay was immunoSEQ multiplex PCR, and TCRdb's table has in-frame clones only and misses some. The sample includes 100,000 to 110,000 clones, approximately 90% of them seen just once. Study-level results: Clonal diversity was possibly underestimated, and the donors were mostly white British, with more females. Of the AZD1222 recipients, only 5 to 7 were seropositive at baseline.

CDR3 length: 15 residues. Per the germline V gene, CDR1 is GTSNPN and CDR2 is SVGIG (reference sequence). Between the trimmed V and J ends, which lost 4 bases and 0 bases, there was a span of 16 bases. Remarks on this clone: The antigen remains unidentified.

This specimen consisted of peripheral blood, obtained on day 0 of AZD1222 vaccination. This sequence originates from an adult in good health. The rearrangement uses TRBV30 and TRBJ2-7; D is perhaps TRBD2 (7 bases). CDR3 amino acids: CAWTLGGASSYEQYF. The DNA of the CDR3 is TGTGCCTGGACCCTGGGGGGGGCCAGCTCCTACGAGCAGTACTTC.